These 3 T cell receptor beta chains share one sample of origin, sequenced in a study of shared clonotypes between healthy human individuals. Naive CD8 cells were CD45RO-negative, positively selected for CCR7, excluding terminally differentiated effector memory CD45RA+ cells. Data came from immunoSEQ multiplex PCR; TCRdb stores just in-frame clones and leaves some out. This sample has about 1.9 million clones, with 93% found just once. Material for sequencing was naive CD8+ T cells from PBMCs. Source of these receptors: a man aged 18-30 years in good health. Some clones in this sample may be carry-over from other donors' samples.

This chain joins TRBV6-1 and TRBJ2-7; 8 bases match TRBD2. The V and J ends lost 5 bases and 3 bases, in that order; junction bases with no gene match: 6. The CDR3 sequence is 14 residues long. Per germline, CDR1 MNHNS and CDR2 SASEGT. The CDR3 DNA sequence: TGTGCCAGCAGTAGCCGGGGACTAGGCTACGAGCAGTACTTC. It codes for CASSSRGLGYEQYF.

This chain joins TRBV6-5 and TRBJ1-1; D gene ambiguous. The CDR3 is made up of 15 amino acids. V lost 6 bases, J lost 3 bases, and 17 bases lay in between. The germline V gene encodes CDR1 MNHEY and CDR2 SVGAGI. This CDR3 is CASSLPRKVDTEAFF. CDR3 sequence (DNA): TGTGCCAGCAGCCTCCCCCGAAAGGTGGACACTGAAGCTTTCTTT.

This clone was picked up a small number of times. The same CDR3 also results from other DNA sequences found in this sample. The chain uses TRBV19 and TRBJ1-5; a possible D gene is TRBD1 (5 bases). CDR1 and CDR2 from the germline V gene are LNHDA and SQIVND (reference sequence). The germline V and J ends were trimmed by 5 bases and 4 bases, with 12 bases remaining between them. The CDR3 has 14 amino acids. CDR3 coding DNA: TGTGCCAGTAGTGTCCGGGACCTTAATCAGCCCCAGCATTTT. This gives the protein CASSVRDLNQPQHF. Based on the CDR3 plus reference TRBV19 and TRBJ1-5, the full variable domain is DGGITQSPKYLFRKEGQNVTLSCEQNLNHDAMYWYRQDPGQGLRLIYYSQIVNDFQKGDIAEGYSVSREKKESFPLTVTSAQKNPTAFYLCASSVRDLNQPQHFGDGTRLSIL.